Listed below are T cell receptor beta chains from one sample, sequenced in a study of cytomegalovirus exposure and HLA in healthy donors. TCRdb's copy holds only in-frame clones and misses some; the assay was immunoSEQ multiplex PCR. The repertoire holds approximately 230,000 clones, with 87% as singletons. The sequencing input was PBMCs. The source is a man in his late teens or twenties in good health and CMV-seropositive. Each CDR3 is given with its conserved first and last residue. Each record gives: clone size, V gene, CDR3 length, D gene, J gene, CDR3 DNA, CDR3 protein. The D gene is left open where the match is weak. Only some rows state a clone size, as once, few, many or a class for expanded clones.

abundance: -
v_gene: TRBV11-2
len: 14
d_gene: -
j_gene: TRBJ2-7
CDR3nt: TGTGCCAGCAGTCATAGCGGTAGCTCCTACGAGCAGTACTTC
CDR3aa: CASSHSGSSYEQYF

abundance: -
v_gene: TRBV6-1
len: 12
d_gene: -
j_gene: TRBJ2-7
CDR3nt: TGTGCCACAGAAAAGGGGTCCTACGAGCAGTACTTC
CDR3aa: CATEKGSYEQYF

abundance: -
v_gene: TRBV5-8
len: 14
d_gene: TRBD2
j_gene: TRBJ2-7
CDR3nt: TGTGCCAGCAGCTTGAGCGGGAAGTCCTACGAGCAGTACTTC
CDR3aa: CASSLSGKSYEQYF

abundance: -
v_gene: TRBV5-6
len: 13
d_gene: -
j_gene: TRBJ1-3
CDR3nt: TGTGCCAGCAGCTTGGCCTTCGGAAACACCATATATTTT
CDR3aa: CASSLAFGNTIYF

abundance: -
v_gene: TRBV6-1
len: 10
d_gene: -
j_gene: TRBJ1-2
CDR3nt: TGTGCCAGCAGTGAAAGCTCAACTAGGTTC
CDR3aa: CASSESSTRF

abundance: few
v_gene: TRBV14
len: 13
d_gene: -
j_gene: TRBJ1-1
CDR3nt: TGTGCCAGCAGCCAAGATCCACAGGCTGAAGCTTTCTTT
CDR3aa: CASSQDPQAEAFF

abundance: many
v_gene: TRBV27
len: 15
d_gene: -
j_gene: TRBJ2-2
CDR3nt: TGTGCCAGCAGTCTTATTGGGGGAGGCACCGGGGAGCTGTTTTTT
CDR3aa: CASSLIGGGTGELFF

abundance: -
v_gene: TRBV28
len: 12
d_gene: -
j_gene: TRBJ2-5
CDR3nt: TGTGCCAGCAGTTTTAGTTGGGAGACCCAGTACTTC
CDR3aa: CASSFSWETQYF

abundance: -
v_gene: TRBV5-1
len: 16
d_gene: TRBD1
j_gene: TRBJ1-2
CDR3nt: TGCGCCAGCAGCCTGGGTTTAGGACAGGGACGCTATGGCTACACCTTC
CDR3aa: CASSLGLGQGRYGYTF

abundance: -
v_gene: TRBV6-1
len: 15
d_gene: -
j_gene: TRBJ1-2
CDR3nt: TGTGCCAGCAGTGTCCACAGGAATTCTAACTATGGCTACACCTTC
CDR3aa: CASSVHRNSNYGYTF

abundance: -
v_gene: TRBV27
len: 12
d_gene: -
j_gene: TRBJ2-2
CDR3nt: TGTGCCAGCAGTTTACGGCACGGGGAGCTGTTTTTT
CDR3aa: CASSLRHGELFF

abundance: -
v_gene: TRBV6-5
len: 13
d_gene: -
j_gene: TRBJ1-1
CDR3nt: TGTGCCAGCAGGGTACAGGAGGGCCCTGAAGCTTTCTTT
CDR3aa: CASRVQEGPEAFF

abundance: -
v_gene: TRBV27
len: 15
d_gene: -
j_gene: TRBJ2-1
CDR3nt: TGTGCCAGCAGTTTATTTGGGACCCGGGGTAATGAGCAGTTCTTC
CDR3aa: CASSLFGTRGNEQFF

abundance: -
v_gene: TRBV5-6
len: 13
d_gene: TRBD2
j_gene: TRBJ2-7
CDR3nt: TGTGCCAGCAGTTCCGGGACTACCTACGAGCAGTACTTC
CDR3aa: CASSSGTTYEQYF

abundance: once
v_gene: TRBV27
len: 14
d_gene: TRBD1
j_gene: TRBJ1-1
CDR3nt: TGTGCCAGCAAACAGGGGGCTCAGGACACTGAAGCTTTCTTT
CDR3aa: CASKQGAQDTEAFF

abundance: -
v_gene: TRBV4-1
len: 17
d_gene: -
j_gene: TRBJ2-5
CDR3nt: TGCGCCAGCAGCCAGTCGGGTCTCTCCACACACCAAGAGACCCAGTACTTC
CDR3aa: CASSQSGLSTHQETQYF

abundance: -
v_gene: TRBV10-1
len: 12
d_gene: -
j_gene: TRBJ1-2
CDR3nt: TGCGCCAGCAGTGATATCGGCTATGGCTACACCTTC
CDR3aa: CASSDIGYGYTF

abundance: -
v_gene: TRBV20-1
len: 11
d_gene: -
j_gene: TRBJ2-1
CDR3nt: TGCAGTGCTCCCAGAGGTGGGGAGCAGTTCTTC
CDR3aa: CSAPRGGEQFF

abundance: -
v_gene: TRBV10-3
len: 14
d_gene: TRBD1
j_gene: TRBJ1-2
CDR3nt: TGTGCCATCAGTGTTACAGGGGGCACCCATGGCTACACCTTC
CDR3aa: CAISVTGGTHGYTF

abundance: -
v_gene: TRBV2
len: 15
d_gene: -
j_gene: TRBJ2-1
CDR3nt: TGTGCCAGCAAAAAATCCGGGACGGCCTACAATGAGCAGTTCTTC
CDR3aa: CASKKSGTAYNEQFF

abundance: -
v_gene: TRBV6-1
len: 14
d_gene: -
j_gene: TRBJ1-2
CDR3nt: TGTGCCAGCAGTTCTCCAGGTACCTACTATGGCTACACCTTC
CDR3aa: CASSSPGTYYGYTF